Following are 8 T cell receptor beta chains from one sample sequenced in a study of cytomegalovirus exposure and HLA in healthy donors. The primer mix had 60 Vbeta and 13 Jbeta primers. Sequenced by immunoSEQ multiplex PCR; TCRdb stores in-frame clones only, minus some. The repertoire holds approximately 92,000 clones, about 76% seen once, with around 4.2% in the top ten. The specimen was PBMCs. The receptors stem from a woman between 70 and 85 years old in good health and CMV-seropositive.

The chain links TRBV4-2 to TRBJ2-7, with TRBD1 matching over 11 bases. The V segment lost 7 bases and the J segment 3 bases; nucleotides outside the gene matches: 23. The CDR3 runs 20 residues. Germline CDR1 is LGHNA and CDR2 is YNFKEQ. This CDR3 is CASTQSSTQGWTGGYYEQYF. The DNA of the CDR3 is TGTGCCAGCACACAATCGTCTACGCAGGGGTGGACAGGGGGCTACTACGAGCAGTACTTC.

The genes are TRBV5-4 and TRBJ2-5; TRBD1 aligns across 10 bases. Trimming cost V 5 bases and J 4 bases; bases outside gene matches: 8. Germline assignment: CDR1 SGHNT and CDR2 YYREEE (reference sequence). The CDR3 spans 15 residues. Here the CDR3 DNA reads TGTGCCAGCAGGCAGGGGGGACAGGGGACAGAGACCCAGTACTTC. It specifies CASRQGGQGTETQYF. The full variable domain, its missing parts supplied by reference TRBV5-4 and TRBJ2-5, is ETGVTQSPTHLIKTRGQQVTLRCSSQSGHNTVSWYQQALGQGPQFIFQYYREEENGRGNFPPRFSGLQFPNYSSELNVNALELDDSALYLCASRQGGQGTETQYFGPGTRLLVL.

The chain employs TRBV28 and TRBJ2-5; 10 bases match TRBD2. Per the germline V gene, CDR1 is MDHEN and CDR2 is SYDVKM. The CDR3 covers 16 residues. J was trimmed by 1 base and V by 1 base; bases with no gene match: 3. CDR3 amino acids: CASSLFGLAVQETQYF. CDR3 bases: TGTGCCAGCAGTTTATTTGGACTAGCGGTCCAAGAGACCCAGTACTTC.

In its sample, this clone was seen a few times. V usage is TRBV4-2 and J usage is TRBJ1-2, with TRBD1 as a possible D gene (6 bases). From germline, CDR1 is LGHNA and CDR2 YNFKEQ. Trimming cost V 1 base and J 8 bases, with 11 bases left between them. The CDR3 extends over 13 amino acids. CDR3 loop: CASSQATGRGYTF. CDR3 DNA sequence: TGTGCCAGCAGCCAAGCAACAGGGCGAGGCTACACCTTC.

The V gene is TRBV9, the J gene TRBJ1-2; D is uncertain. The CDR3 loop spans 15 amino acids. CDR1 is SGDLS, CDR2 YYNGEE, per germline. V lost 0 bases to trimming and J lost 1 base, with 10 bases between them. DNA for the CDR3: TGTGCCAGCAGCGTAGCTAGTCAGCTTAACTATGGCTACACCTTC. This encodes CASSVASQLNYGYTF.

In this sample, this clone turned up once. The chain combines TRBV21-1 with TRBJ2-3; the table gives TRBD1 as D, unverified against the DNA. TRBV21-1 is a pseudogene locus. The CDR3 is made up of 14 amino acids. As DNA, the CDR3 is TGTGCCAGCACCAATCAAGGGGTATCGGATACGCAGTATTTT. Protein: CASTNQGVSDTQYF.

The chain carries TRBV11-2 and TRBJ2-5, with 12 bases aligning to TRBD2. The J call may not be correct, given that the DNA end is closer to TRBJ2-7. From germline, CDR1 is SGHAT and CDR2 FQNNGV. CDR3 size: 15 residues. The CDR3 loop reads CASTLTSGSSYEQYF. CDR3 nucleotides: TGTGCCAGCACCCTGACTAGCGGGAGTAGTTACGAGCAGTACTTC.

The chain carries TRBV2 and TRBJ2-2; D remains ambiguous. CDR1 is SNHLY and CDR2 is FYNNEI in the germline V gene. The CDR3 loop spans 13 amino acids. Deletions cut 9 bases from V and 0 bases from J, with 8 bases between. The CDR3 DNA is TGTGCCAGTGGGCTGGCGAACACCGGGGAGCTGTTTTTT. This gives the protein CASGLANTGELFF.